This entry lists 16 T cell receptor beta chains sequenced from one sample in a study of T cell responses to AZD1222 COVID-19 vaccine. Profiling relied on immunoSEQ multiplex PCR, and the TCRdb table lists in-frame clones only, not all of them. In the table there are more than 150,000 clones, approximately 90% of which are singletons. The sample in question was peripheral blood, obtained on day 0 of AZD1222 vaccination. The receptors derive from an adult in good health.

This chain connects TRBV30 to TRBJ2-6; D is possibly TRBD2 (5 bases). V shed 2 bases and J shed 2 bases, with 7 bases lying between them. Germline lookup yields CDR1 GTSNPN and CDR2 SVGIG (reference sequence). The CDR3 contains 14 residues. The CDR3 DNA is TGTGCCTGGAGTCTGGGAGCTGGGGCCAACGTCCTGACTTTC. Its translation is CAWSLGAGANVLTF.

This clone was seen only once. The chain uses TRBV12-5 and TRBJ2-2, with TRBD1 identical over 8 bases. Germline lookup yields CDR1 LGHNT and CDR2 FRNRAP. J gave up 6 bases and V 5 bases, and 14 bases lay outside the gene matches. This CDR3 has 17 residues. Here the CDR3 reads CASGEEQGGVIPGELFF. CDR3 nucleotides: TGTGCTAGTGGTGAAGAACAGGGGGGAGTTATTCCCGGGGAGCTGTTTTTT.

CDR3: CASSFAGPTDTQYF. The CDR3 nucleotides read TGTGCCAGCAGTTTTGCGGGACCCACAGATACGCAGTATTTT. This rearrangement joins TRBV28 to TRBJ2-3; weak D call: TRBD2 (6 bases). The germline V gene encodes CDR1 MDHEN and CDR2 SYDVKM. Trimming shortened V by 3 bases and J by 2 bases, and 9 bases separated the two germline ends. The CDR3 sequence is 14 residues long.

The CDR3 DNA reads as TGTGCCAGCAGCCCTCGGACGGACGCCTTTGAAGCTTTCTTT. Its translation is CASSPRTDAFEAFF. The gene calls are TRBV4-2 and TRBJ1-1; D remains unclear. V gave up 4 bases and J gave up 7 bases, with 16 bases separating them. Germline values: CDR1 LGHNA, CDR2 YNFKEQ. The CDR3 consists of 14 residues.

The chain employs TRBV5-5 and TRBJ1-5; unclear D gene. The germline gives CDR1 SGHKS, CDR2 YYEKEE (reference sequence). CDR3 length equals 16 residues. V shed 1 base and J shed 3 bases, with 14 bases lying between them. Here the CDR3 DNA reads TGTGCCAGCAGCTTGCGGGCAGCCGCCCCCAATCAGCCCCAGCATTTT. It specifies CASSLRAAAPNQPQHF.

The rearrangement links TRBV6-5 to TRBJ2-2; a weak D match, TRBD2 (5 bases). The CDR3 has 15 residues. Germline lookup yields CDR1 MNHEY and CDR2 SVGAGI. V gave up 7 bases and J gave up 2 bases, with 14 bases separating them. The chain's CDR3 is CASIKSGINTGELFF. DNA of the CDR3: TGTGCCAGCATCAAGTCGGGGATAAACACCGGGGAGCTGTTTTTT.

The gene calls are TRBV12-3 or TRBV12-4 and TRBJ2-3; D is ambiguous. This CDR3 spans 12 amino acids. The V end lost 1 base, the J end lost 6 bases, and 5 bases lay between the germline ends. The chain's CDR3 is CASSLDYDTQYF. The CDR3 coding sequence is TGTGCCAGCAGTTTAGACTACGATACGCAGTATTTT.

The chain joins TRBV7-8 to TRBJ1-5; 9 bases are a match to TRBD1. Germline CDR1 and CDR2: SGHVS and FQNEAQ. The CDR3 has 15 residues. Trimming cost V 6 bases and J 7 bases; bases outside gene matches: 10. The CDR3 spells CASSPIGQGNQPQHF. The CDR3 nucleotides read TGTGCCAGCAGTCCTATTGGACAGGGGAACCAGCCCCAGCATTTT.

The V and J genes are TRBV6-5 and TRBJ2-7; the D gene is possibly TRBD2 (6 bases). CDR3 length equals 14 residues. Trimming took 8 bases from V and 2 from J, leaving 16 bases between them. Germline CDR1 reads MNHEY; CDR2 reads SVGAGI. The CDR3 reads CASVLTGVTYEQYF. Written as DNA, the CDR3 is TGTGCCAGCGTCTTGACGGGAGTTACCTACGAGCAGTACTTC.

Turning to this clone: One junction end does not reproduce the germline sequence, and a read error may be involved. CDR3 nucleotide sequence: TGTGCTAGCAGCTTAGACCCGGGTAGCAAAGAGACCCAGTACTTC. It translates to CASSLDPGSKETQYF. The chain recombines TRBV7-7 with TRBJ2-5, with D uncertain. CDR1 and CDR2 from the germline V gene are SSHAT and FNYEAQ (reference sequence). The CDR3 loop spans 15 amino acids.

This clone was seen just once. The chain employs TRBV5-1 and TRBJ1-6; D might be TRBD1 (5 bases). CDR1 and CDR2 (germline): SGHRS, YFSETQ. This CDR3 is 15 amino acids long. The V gene lost 0 bases and the J gene lost 7 bases, with 11 bases spanning the gap. This CDR3 reads CASSLEGTVNSPLHF. CDR3 coding DNA: TGCGCCAGCAGCTTGGAAGGGACGGTGAATTCACCCCTCCACTTT.

This clone has only a few counts. The chain combines TRBV19 with TRBJ2-2; TRBD2 aligns across 9 bases. CDR3 length equals 17 residues. The germline V gene encodes CDR1 LNHDA and CDR2 SQIVND (reference sequence). The ends lost 10 bases at V and 6 bases at J; junction bases unmatched: 18. CDR3 nucleotides: TGTGCCACCGACGCTAGTATCCCGGGACTAGCAGCCGGGGAGCTGTTTTTT. It encodes CATDASIPGLAAGELFF.

For this clone: This sample also contains other DNA sequences that code for the same CDR3. This chain uses TRBV19 with TRBJ1-1, with 7 bases aligning to TRBD1. Trimming cost V 6 bases and J 2 bases; bases outside gene matches: 3. Germline assignment: CDR1 LNHDA and CDR2 SQIVND (reference sequence). The CDR3 is 13 amino acids. The CDR3 spells CASSRTGNTEAFF. The CDR3 DNA reads as TGTGCCAGTAGCAGGACAGGAAACACTGAAGCTTTCTTT.

A few counts support this clone. The V and J genes are TRBV6-2 or TRBV6-3 and TRBJ2-3, with 13 positions matching TRBD2. Per germline, CDR1 MNHEY and CDR2 SVGEGT. With V trimmed by 6 bases and J by 6 bases, 9 bases remained unmatched. The CDR3 runs to 16 residues. The CDR3 here is CASSPTSGRASDTQYF. The DNA of the CDR3 is TGTGCCAGCAGCCCTACTAGCGGGAGGGCCTCGGATACGCAGTATTTT.

This clone was counted once. The CDR3 sequence is CASRRGQRVTYEQYF. The CDR3 region has the DNA TGTGCCAGCAGGAGGGGACAGCGCGTTACCTACGAGCAGTACTTC. V is TRBV6-5 and J is TRBJ2-7, with 7 nucleotides matching TRBD1. This CDR3 has 15 residues. The germline V gene has CDR1 MNHEY and CDR2 SVGAGI. V shed 6 bases, J shed 2 bases, and the junction held 10 bases outside the gene matches.

The chain employs TRBV11-2 and TRBJ1-4; D is unresolved. Trimming removed 3 bases from V and 1 base from J, with 15 bases in between. The germline V gene encodes CDR1 SGHAT and CDR2 FQNNGV. The CDR3 contains 17 residues. In DNA, the CDR3 is TGTGCCAGCAGCTTGCCACCCCCGGCAGGAACTAATGAAAAACTGTTTTTT. It specifies CASSLPPPAGTNEKLFF.